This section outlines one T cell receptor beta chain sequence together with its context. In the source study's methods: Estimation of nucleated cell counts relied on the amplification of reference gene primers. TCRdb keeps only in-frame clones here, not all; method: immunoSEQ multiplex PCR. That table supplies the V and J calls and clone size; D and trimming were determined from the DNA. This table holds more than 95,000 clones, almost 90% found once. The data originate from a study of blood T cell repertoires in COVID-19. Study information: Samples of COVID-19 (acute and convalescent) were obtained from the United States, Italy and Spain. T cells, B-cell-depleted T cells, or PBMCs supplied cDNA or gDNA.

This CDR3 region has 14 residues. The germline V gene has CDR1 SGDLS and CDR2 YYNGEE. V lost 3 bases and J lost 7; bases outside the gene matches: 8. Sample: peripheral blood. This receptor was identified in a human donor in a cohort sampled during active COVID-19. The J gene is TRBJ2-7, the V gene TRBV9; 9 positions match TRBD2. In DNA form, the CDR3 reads TGTGCCAGCAGCGAGGTACTAGCGGGCGGGGAGCAGTACTTC. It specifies CASSEVLAGGEQYF.